The entry below describes one T cell receptor beta chain. At least ten counts were recorded for this clonotype. No cognate antigen has been identified for it. Base qualities are not provided; no much larger clone lies one nucleotide away. The instrument was an Illumina MiSeq. Quantitative 5'-RACE with molecular barcodes was used to prepare TCR beta libraries. The authors' analysis ran thus. Disease-linked TCR variants were identified with a new computational method built on a probabilistic model of VDJ rearrangement. TCRdb trimmed public reads at Q25 via fastp, called clones via MiXCR and kept in-frame beta chains. When rows share a CDR3 protein, they turn into one entry using the most common DNA and genes. TCRdb assigned the V and J calls; the authors' analysis was not used. The sample has about 24,000 distinct CDR3 sequences on record, 10% to 15% of them singletons. The top ten constitute 35% of the sample.

This sample is drawn from a study of CD8 T cells in ankylosing spondylitis (dated by TCRdb to 2016 to 2017). Regarding the study in general: The study profiled T cell receptor beta repertoires in healthy donors and ankylosing spondylitis patients to find disease-linked TCR variants. The whole study cohort included 90 to 120 healthy donors and over 20 ankylosing spondylitis patients. Samples of peripheral blood were taken, and for ankylosing spondylitis patients, synovial fluid was collected as well.

In the germline V gene (reference sequence), CDR1 corresponds to DFQATT and CDR2 to SNEGSKA. Spanning cysteine to phenylalanine, the CDR3 consists of 11 amino acids. Only the CDR3 part of the read is kept: 33 bases, read in frame from the first base. Study-level results and caveats: According to the report, matched synovial fluid samples from ankylosing spondylitis patients were significantly enriched for the disease-linked clones. A CD8+ phenotype was shown by the disease-linked clones, which were found at relatively low frequencies in peripheral blood. A TCR beta motif made up of several highly homologous amino acid variants appeared to be characteristic of blood from ankylosing spondylitis patients. Some TCR beta motif variants had previously been reported in synovial fluid and blood of reactive arthritis patients, which suggested common disease-initiation mechanisms.

Recombination joined TRBV20-1 with TRBJ2-1, with the identity of the D gene unclear. Sequencing input: blood. The sequence came from a male donor with ankylosing spondylitis or in good health (not recorded which). The DNA reads TGCAGGGGATTGTATGGAAATGAGCAGTTCTTC. This sequence encodes CRGLYGNEQFF.